The 14 T cell receptor beta chains below were found in one sample sequenced in a study of T cell repertoires in cytomegalovirus infection. Antigen specificity for these receptors is unknown. TCRdb reprocessed the reads with MiXCR, giving one entry per CDR3 protein. The sample has some 220,000 distinct CDR3 sequences, around two fifths seen once. This sample comprised CD8+ T cells from cultured PBMCs, obtained from culture after CMV antigen stimulation. These receptors originate from a human donor in good health (CMV status not recorded). Some clones in this sample may be carry-over from other donors' samples.

This clonotype was found a few times. The chain recombines TRBV7-9 with TRBJ1-6; possibly TRBD1 for D (6 bases). The germline V gene has CDR1 SEHNR and CDR2 FQNEAQ (reference sequence). V was trimmed by 4 bases and J by 5 bases, leaving 12 bases between them. The CDR3 has 15 amino acids. DNA for the CDR3: TGTGCCAGCAGCTCTTCCGACAGGAATAATTCACCCCTCCACTTT. Its translation: CASSSSDRNNSPLHF.

This clonotype was picked up a small number of times. The chain is built from TRBV4-2 and TRBJ2-1; no definite D call. This CDR3 region has 12 residues. V gave up 1 base and J gave up 9 bases, with 7 bases separating them. Per germline, CDR1 LGHNA and CDR2 YNFKEQ. The CDR3 spells CASSQVSSEQFF. DNA of the CDR3: TGTGCCAGCAGCCAAGTATCAAGTGAGCAGTTCTTC.

J is TRBJ2-5 and V is TRBV14, with TRBD2 as a possible D gene (5 bases). V lost 1 base and J lost 3, with 15 bases in between. Germline loops: CDR1 SGHDN, CDR2 FVKESK. CDR3 length: 16 residues. The CDR3 here is CASSQGVRLREETQYF. The CDR3 DNA sequence: TGTGCCAGCAGCCAAGGAGTCAGGTTGCGGGAAGAGACCCAGTACTTC.

This chain uses TRBV7-3 with TRBJ2-1; no clear D gene. Per germline, CDR1 SGHTA and CDR2 FQGTGA. CDR3 length equals 13 residues. Trimming removed 5 bases from V and 5 bases from J, with 10 bases in between. CDR3 DNA sequence: TGTGCCAGCAGCCTTGACTCGCACAATGAGCAGTTCTTC. It is translated as CASSLDSHNEQFF.

This chain connects TRBV19 to TRBJ2-2; TRBD2 is a possible D gene (6 bases). The V gene lost 5 bases and the J gene lost 0 bases, with 16 bases spanning the gap. The CDR3 extends over 17 amino acids. Germline V gives CDR1 LNHDA, CDR2 SQIVND (reference sequence). The CDR3 sequence is CASSPGPGETNTGELFF. The DNA for the CDR3 is TGTGCCAGTAGTCCCGGACCGGGAGAGACGAACACCGGGGAGCTGTTTTTT.

The rearrangement joins TRBV9 to TRBJ2-5; TRBD1 aligns across 7 bases. CDR3 length: 18 residues. The ends lost 0 bases at V and 3 bases at J; junction bases unmatched: 14. Germline V gives CDR1 SGDLS, CDR2 YYNGEE. The DNA of the CDR3 is TGTGCCAGCAGCGTAGAATCCAGGGGGACCTGGGACGAAGAGACCCAGTACTTC. It yields the protein CASSVESRGTWDEETQYF.

The CDR3 nucleotides read TGTGCCAGCAGCCCCGGGACAGCCCGAAGGGGGACCCAGTACTTC. Translated, it gives CASSPGTARRGTQYF. J is TRBJ2-5 and V is TRBV11-1, with TRBD1 matching 7 bases. Germline lookup yields CDR1 SGHAT and CDR2 FQDESV (reference sequence). The trim removed 5 bases at V and 7 bases at J, leaving 13 bases unmatched. This CDR3 is built from 15 residues.

This clonotype has a count of ten or more. The chain combines TRBV12-3 or TRBV12-4 with TRBJ2-6, with D perhaps matching TRBD1 (6 bases). This CDR3 has 18 amino acids. V lost 6 bases, J lost 0 bases, and 18 bases lay in between. This CDR3 reads CASSVRQAIFSGANVLTF. CDR3 in DNA: TGTGCCAGCAGCGTGAGACAGGCCATTTTCTCTGGGGCCAACGTCCTGACTTTC.

This clonotype has ten or more counts. This chain uses TRBV7-8 with TRBJ2-1; tentatively, D is TRBD2 (7 bases). The CDR3 totals 18 residues. Per germline, CDR1 SGHVS and CDR2 FQNEAQ. Trimming stripped 2 bases from V and 5 bases from J, with 22 bases between. The CDR3 spells CASSLPFLEWGGNNEQFF. CDR3 DNA sequence: TGTGCCAGCAGCTTACCTTTTCTAGAGTGGGGGGGCAACAATGAGCAGTTCTTC.

This chain joins TRBV12-3 or TRBV12-4 and TRBJ1-1; D is uncertain. V was trimmed by 2 bases and J by 0 bases, leaving 10 bases between them. The CDR3 totals 15 residues. The CDR3 sequence is CASSLSEGVNTEAFF. The CDR3 DNA reads TGTGCCAGCAGTTTATCCGAGGGAGTGAACACTGAAGCTTTCTTT.

This clonotype was seen more than once but under ten times. The chain links TRBV7-9 to TRBJ2-7, with D tentatively TRBD1 (6 bases). Deletions cut 5 bases from V and 0 bases from J, with 17 bases between. The CDR3 runs 16 residues. Per germline, CDR1 SEHNR and CDR2 FQNEAQ (reference sequence). The CDR3: CASSLSYDRSSYEQYF. As DNA, the CDR3 is TGTGCCAGCAGCCTAAGTTATGACAGGAGCTCCTACGAGCAGTACTTC.

The chain has TRBV28 and TRBJ2-7; no reliable D call. This CDR3 contains 13 residues. Germline CDR1 is MDHEN and CDR2 is SYDVKM. Trimming cost V 6 bases and J 4 bases, with 13 bases left between them. This chain's CDR3 is CASSPSAQYEQYF. In nucleotides, the CDR3 is TGTGCCAGCAGCCCTAGTGCCCAATACGAGCAGTACTTC.

The CDR3 DNA reads as TGCAGCGCCGAATGGGACAGACCAGAAGCTTTCTTT. The encoded protein is CSAEWDRPEAFF. The J gene is TRBJ1-1, the V gene TRBV29-1; 7 nucleotides line up with TRBD1. CDR1 and CDR2 (germline): SQVTM, ANQGSEA. This CDR3 comprises 12 residues. V gave up 7 bases and J gave up 8 bases; unmatched junction bases: 10.

The CDR3 reads CASSLETSENEQFF. The CDR3 nucleotides read TGTGCCAGCAGCTTAGAAACTAGCGAAAATGAGCAGTTCTTC. The chain carries TRBV7-9 and TRBJ2-1; TRBD2 aligns across 7 bases. This CDR3 region has 14 residues. The germline V gene has CDR1 SEHNR and CDR2 FQNEAQ (reference sequence). The ends lost 1 base at V and 7 bases at J; junction bases unmatched: 4.